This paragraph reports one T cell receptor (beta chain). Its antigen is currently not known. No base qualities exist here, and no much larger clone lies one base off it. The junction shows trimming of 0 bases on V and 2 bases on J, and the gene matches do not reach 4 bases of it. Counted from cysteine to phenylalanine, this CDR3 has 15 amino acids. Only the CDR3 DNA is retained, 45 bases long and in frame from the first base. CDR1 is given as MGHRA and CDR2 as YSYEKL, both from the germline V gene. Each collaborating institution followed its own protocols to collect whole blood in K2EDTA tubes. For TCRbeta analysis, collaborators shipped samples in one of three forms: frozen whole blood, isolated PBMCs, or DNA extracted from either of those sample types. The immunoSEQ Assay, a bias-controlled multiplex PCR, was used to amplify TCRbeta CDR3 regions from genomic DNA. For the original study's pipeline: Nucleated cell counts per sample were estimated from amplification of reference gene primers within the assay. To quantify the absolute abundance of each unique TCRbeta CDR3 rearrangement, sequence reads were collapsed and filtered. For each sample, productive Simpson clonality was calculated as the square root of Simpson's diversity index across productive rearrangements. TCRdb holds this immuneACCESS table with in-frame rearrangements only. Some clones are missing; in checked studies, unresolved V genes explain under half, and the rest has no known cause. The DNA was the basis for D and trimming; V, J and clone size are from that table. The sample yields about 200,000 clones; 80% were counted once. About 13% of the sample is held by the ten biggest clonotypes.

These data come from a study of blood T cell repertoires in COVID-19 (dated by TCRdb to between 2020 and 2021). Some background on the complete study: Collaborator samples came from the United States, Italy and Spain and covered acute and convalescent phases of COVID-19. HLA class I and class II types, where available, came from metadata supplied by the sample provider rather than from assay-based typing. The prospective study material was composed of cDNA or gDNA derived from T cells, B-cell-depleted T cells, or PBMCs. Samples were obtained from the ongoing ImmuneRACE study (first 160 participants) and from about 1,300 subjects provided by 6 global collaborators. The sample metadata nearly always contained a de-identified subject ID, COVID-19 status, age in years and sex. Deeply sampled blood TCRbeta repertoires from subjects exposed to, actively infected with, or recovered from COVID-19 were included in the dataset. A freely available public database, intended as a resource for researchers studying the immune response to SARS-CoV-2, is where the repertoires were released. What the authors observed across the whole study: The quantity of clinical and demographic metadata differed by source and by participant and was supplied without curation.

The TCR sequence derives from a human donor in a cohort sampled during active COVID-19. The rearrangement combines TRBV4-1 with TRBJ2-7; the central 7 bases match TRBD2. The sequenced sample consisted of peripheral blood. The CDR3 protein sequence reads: CASSQDRGGPYEQYF. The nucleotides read TGCGCCAGCAGCCAAGATCGCGGGGGTCCCTACGAGCAGTACTTC.